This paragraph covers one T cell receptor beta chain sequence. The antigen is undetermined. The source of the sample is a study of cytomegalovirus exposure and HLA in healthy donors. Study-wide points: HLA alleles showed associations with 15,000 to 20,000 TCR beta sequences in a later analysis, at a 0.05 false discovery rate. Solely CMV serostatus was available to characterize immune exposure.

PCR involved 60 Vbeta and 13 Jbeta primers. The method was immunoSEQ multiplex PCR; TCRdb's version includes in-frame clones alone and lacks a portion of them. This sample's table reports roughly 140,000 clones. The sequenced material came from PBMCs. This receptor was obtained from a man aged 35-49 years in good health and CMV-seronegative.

Here the CDR3 DNA reads TGCGCCAGCACCGCGGGGGGCCGTGAGACCCAGTACTTC. Amino acid sequence: CASTAGGRETQYF. V is TRBV10-1 and J is TRBJ2-5, with 8 bases fitting TRBD2. CDR3 length equals 13 residues. Germline V gives CDR1 WNHNN, CDR2 SYGVQD (reference sequence). Germline trimming cut 7 bases from V and 5 bases from J; bases unmatched to any gene: 6.